These 17 T cell receptor beta chains were all obtained from the same sample, sequenced in a study of CXCR3-negative and CXCR3-positive naive CD8 T cells. The method, 5' RACE with UMI labels, was used to prepare the TRB cDNA libraries. TCRdb reprocessed the 5' RACE reads, with one entry per CDR3 protein and no DNA. This sample's table reports tens of thousands of distinct CDR3 sequences. The sequenced material came from naive CXCR3- CD8+ T cells from blood. The subset here: CD45RO-CCR7+CD27+CD95- naive CD8+ T cells lacking CXCR3 (TNR3-). The receptors derive from a human donor in good health. Some clones in this sample may be carry-over from other donors' samples.

This chain connects TRBV7-2 to TRBJ2-7; TCRdb indicates TRBD2, and absent DNA this call remains unverified. The germline gives CDR1 SGHTA, CDR2 FQGNSA. The CDR3 is 15 amino acids. CDR3 sequence: CASSWREGSSYEQYF.

V and J are TRBV29-1 and TRBJ2-1; the TCRdb D gene call, TRBD2, has no DNA to confirm it. Looked up from germline, CDR1 is SQVTM and CDR2 is ANQGSEA. The CDR3 consists of 13 residues. Here the CDR3 reads CSVQREGYNEQFF.

The genes are TRBV25-1 and TRBJ1-1; the TCRdb call, TRBD1, lacks DNA for checking. CDR1 MGHDK and CDR2 SYGVNS come from the germline V gene. The CDR3 consists of 19 residues. The CDR3 loop reads CASSEYGTGLEPLNTEAFF.

CDR3 protein: CASSLSGRVTYGYTF. The V gene is TRBV28, the J gene TRBJ1-2. This CDR3 is 15 amino acids long. Germline V gene lookup returns CDR1 MDHEN and CDR2 SYDVKM.

This rearrangement joins TRBV28 to TRBJ2-1; absent DNA, TCRdb's TRBD1 call cannot be checked. The CDR3 length is 18 residues. Germline CDR1 reads MDHEN; CDR2 reads SYDVKM. CDR3 amino acids: CASSLSVLGQGAYDEQFF.

The chain recombines TRBV29-1 with TRBJ2-1. The V gene's germline CDR1 is SQVTM and CDR2 ANQGSEA. CDR3 length: 13 amino acids. The CDR3 sequence: CSVEEASYNEQFF.

The rearrangement uses TRBV12-3 or TRBV12-4 and TRBJ2-6; no DNA is available, so the TRBD2 call from TCRdb remains unchecked. CDR3 length: 16 residues. The CDR3 region is CASRDWDSAGANVLTF.

The rearrangement uses TRBV2 and TRBJ2-7; TCRdb returns TRBD1, unconfirmable since there is no DNA. The CDR3 consists of 17 residues. The germline V gene has CDR1 SNHLY and CDR2 FYNNEI. This chain's CDR3 is CASPHEPGQVVTYEQYF.

The V gene is TRBV28, the J gene TRBJ1-1; with no DNA, the TCRdb D assignment of TRBD1 cannot be verified. The germline V gene has CDR1 MDHEN and CDR2 SYDVKM. The length of the CDR3 is 15 residues. The CDR3 here is CASSLRAGRYTEAFF.

The chain combines TRBV11-2 with TRBJ2-3; the D call of TRBD1 rests on TCRdb alone, since no DNA is present to check it. CDR1 and CDR2 (germline): SGHAT, FQNNGV. This CDR3 is 13 amino acids long. CDR3 residues: CASSSYRGDTQYF.

This sequence joins TRBV12-3 or TRBV12-4 and TRBJ1-1. The CDR3 loop spans 12 amino acids. CDR3 residues: CASSSGGHEAFF.

The genes are TRBV5-1 and TRBJ1-1. The CDR3 loop spans 14 amino acids. CDR1 and CDR2 (germline): SGHRS, YFSETQ. CDR3 sequence reads: CASSLVSVSSEAFF.

The rearrangement uses TRBV27 and TRBJ2-7; TCRdb calls TRBD1, which cannot be checked without DNA. This CDR3 is 15 amino acids long. The germline V gene encodes CDR1 MNHEY and CDR2 SMNVEV (reference sequence). The CDR3 here is CASSFRQGESYEQYF.

The chain is built from TRBV20-1 and TRBJ2-3. The germline V gene has CDR1 DFQATT and CDR2 SNEGSKA (reference sequence). This CDR3 has 14 residues. CDR3 in amino acids: CSARDLILTDTQYF.

The chain combines TRBV7-2 with TRBJ2-7. This CDR3 has 16 residues. Germline V gives CDR1 SGHTA, CDR2 FQGNSA. This CDR3 is CASSLAPNRWGDEQYF.

The CDR3: CASSQAGSSSSYNEQFF. The chain uses TRBV14 and TRBJ2-1. The CDR3 runs 17 residues. Germline V gene sequence: CDR1 SGHDN, CDR2 FVKESK.

V gene TRBV5-1 combines with J gene TRBJ2-3; TCRdb outputs TRBD2, but without DNA this stays unchecked. Germline CDR1 is SGHRS and CDR2 is YFSETQ. This CDR3 is 16 amino acids long. CDR3 region: CASSLESSGGTDTQYF.